The 9 T cell receptor beta chains presented below share a single source sample, sequenced in a study of radiation and T cells in renal cell carcinoma. Measured with immunoSEQ multiplex PCR; TCRdb has only the in-frame clones, and not every one. The table records approximately 120,000 clones, roughly four fifths of them present only once. As to time point: blood 2 weeks post-SBRT. Described treatment: 15 Gy SBRT to primary tumor, nephrectomy 4 weeks later. The specimen comprised blood, sampled from a patient whose treatment included radiotherapy and nephrectomy. The receptors were gathered from a man aged 50 or older with renal cell carcinoma.

This clone was detected only a few times. The rearrangement joins TRBV6-5 to TRBJ1-1, with TRBD1 matching over 7 bases. V shed 6 bases and J 3 bases; nucleotides not matched to a gene: 7. The V gene's germline CDR1 is MNHEY and CDR2 SVGAGI. The CDR3 extends over 14 amino acids. CDR3 DNA: TGTGCCAGCAGGGCCTCAGGGGGACACACTGAAGCTTTCTTT. The encoded protein is CASRASGGHTEAFF.

The rearrangement links TRBV7-2 to TRBJ1-2; TRBD1 might be the D (5 bases). Germline V gene sequence: CDR1 SGHTA, CDR2 FQGNSA. The ends were cut back, 5 bases at V and 3 bases at J, with 13 bases in the middle. The CDR3 contains 14 residues. The DNA for the CDR3 is TGTGCCAGCAGCGCGTACGGGACGGACTATGGCTACACCTTC. Translation: CASSAYGTDYGYTF.

The J gene is TRBJ1-1, the V gene TRBV15, with TRBD1 as a possible D gene (5 bases). This CDR3 region has 16 residues. Per the germline V gene, CDR1 is LNHNV and CDR2 is YYDKDF (reference sequence). V dropped 2 bases and J dropped 2 bases, with 15 bases sitting between them. The CDR3 DNA sequence: TGTGCCACCAGCAGAACCCCAGGGAGGCAAAACACTGAAGCTTTCTTT. Encoded protein: CATSRTPGRQNTEAFF. Filled out from reference TRBV15 and TRBJ1-1, the complete variable domain reads DAMVIQNPRYQVTQFGKPVTLSCSQTLNHNVMYWYQQKSSQAPKLLFHYYDKDFNNEADTPDNFQSRRPNTSFCFLDIRSPGLGDTAMYLCATSRTPGRQNTEAFFGQGTRLTVV.

The chain joins TRBV28 to TRBJ1-5, with 8 bases fitting TRBD1. The CDR3 loop spans 14 amino acids. The J segment lost 7 bases and the V segment lost 7 bases, leaving 9 bases of the junction unmatched. Per the germline V gene, CDR1 is MDHEN and CDR2 is SYDVKM. The CDR3 DNA follows: TGTGCCAGCAATCTCCCAGGGGGCAGCCAGCCCCAGCATTTT. Translated, it gives CASNLPGGSQPQHF.

This clone was seen only a few times. This rearrangement joins TRBV28 to TRBJ1-2, with D perhaps matching TRBD1 (5 bases). CDR3 length equals 13 residues. V was shortened by 2 bases and J by 2 bases, with 6 bases between the two germline ends. The germline V gene encodes CDR1 MDHEN and CDR2 SYDVKM. The CDR3 DNA follows: TGTGCCAGCAGTTTAGGACAAAACTATGGCTACACCTTC. This codes for CASSLGQNYGYTF.

V is TRBV21-1 and J is TRBJ1-5. TRBV21-1 is an annotated pseudogene. The CDR3 runs to 16 residues. CDR3: CASASLGGGSDQPQHF. CDR3 bases: TGTGCCAGCGCATCCCTTGGGGGGGGCTCTGATCAGCCCCAGCATTTT.

As for this clone: This likely comes from a read error, as the CDR3 has no conserved phenylalanine or tryptophan at its end. This rearrangement joins TRBV29-1 to TRBJ1-2; D call uncertain. The CDR3 is made up of 11 amino acids. Germline CDR1 reads SQVTM; CDR2 reads ANQGSEA. V lost 7 bases and J lost 1, with 7 bases in between. CDR3: CSADNNYGYTS. CDR3 DNA: TGCAGCGCTGACAATAACTATGGCTACACCTCC.

The chain recombines TRBV10-2 with TRBJ2-5, with D possibly TRBD1 on 6 matching bases. The germline V gene has CDR1 WSHSY and CDR2 SAAADI. V gave up 8 bases and J gave up 2 bases, with 12 bases separating them. The CDR3 length is 13 residues. This CDR3 is CASSRDMQETQYF. Here the CDR3 DNA reads TGCGCCAGCTCCCGGGACATGCAAGAGACCCAGTACTTC.

This clone was observed at least ten times. V and J are TRBV6-5 and TRBJ2-7; D tentatively fits TRBD1 or TRBD2 (6 bases each). V lost 7 bases and J lost 4, with 17 bases in between. This CDR3 contains 14 residues. The germline gives CDR1 MNHEY, CDR2 SVGAGI. The CDR3 protein is CASKGGLWTYEQYF. CDR3 DNA sequence: TGTGCCAGCAAAGGGGGGCTCTGGACTTACGAGCAGTACTTC.